This T cell receptor (beta chain) was captured by sequencing in a study of blood T cell repertoires in COVID-19. About the study: Whether acute or convalescent, the COVID-19 samples came from the United States, Italy and Spain.

Germline V gene lookup returns CDR1 SGHTA and CDR2 FQGTGA. The CDR3 runs to 14 residues. Trimming left V 5 bases short and J 0 bases short, with 10 bases between. Only in-frame clones appear in the TCRdb table, and some are missing; sequencing was by immunoSEQ multiplex PCR. The top ten clones hold about 1% of a sample with hundreds of thousands of clones, approximately 91% of them seen once. This TCR came from a woman aged 25 to 39 who had recovered from COVID-19. The sequencing sample was made of PBMCs or T cells enriched from blood (not recorded which). The genes are TRBV7-3 and TRBJ2-5, with D possibly TRBD1 on 5 matching bases. In nucleotides, the CDR3 is TGTGCCAGCAGCCCCACAGGATACCAAGAGACCCAGTACTTC. It yields the protein CASSPTGYQETQYF.